Sequencing of this T cell receptor beta chain was carried out in a study of blood T cell repertoires in COVID-19. For the study at large: Some COVID-19 samples were acute and others convalescent; all came from the United States, Italy and Spain.

TCRdb's table, derived via immunoSEQ multiplex PCR, lists solely in-frame clones and lacks some. The profile shows hundreds of thousands of clones, roughly 90% of them singletons. In terms of age and location, participants ranged from about 18 to 95 years and lived in about 25 US areas. All recovered Cohort 3 donors got two negative PCRs, got clearance, or saw symptom resolution. The sequenced sample consisted of PBMCs or T cells enriched from blood (not recorded which). The sequence derives from a man aged 35-49 years who had recovered from COVID-19.

The CDR3, as DNA: TGTGCCAGCAGCTCTCCCGGGACAGGGCCCAAGAACACTGAAGCTTTCTTT. Protein product: CASSSPGTGPKNTEAFF. The chain carries TRBV7-2 and TRBJ1-1, with 9 positions matching TRBD1. V shed 4 bases, J shed 1 base, and the junction held 10 bases outside the gene matches. CDR3 size: 17 residues. In germline, CDR1 is SGHTA, CDR2 FQGNSA.